Listed below are T cell receptor beta chains from one sample, sequenced in a study of T cells in Graves' hyperthyroidism and ophthalmopathy. TCRdb re-called the multiplex PCR reads through MiXCR, storing one row per CDR3 protein. The sample contains about 400,000 distinct CDR3 sequences, roughly 14% of which appear only once. What was sequenced was blood. The receptors were gathered from a woman under 30 with Graves' hyperthyroidism. The CDR3 runs from the conserved cysteine through the conserved F or W. Each record gives: J gene, V gene, D gene, clone size, CDR3 length, CDR3 DNA, CDR3 protein. A D gene is named only where the DNA matches it firmly. Some rows have no size entry. The others give once, few or many, or a class for an expanded clone.

J gene: TRBJ2-7
V gene: TRBV24-1
D gene: TRBD1
clone size: many
CDR3 length: 15
CDR3 DNA: TGTGCCACCAGTGATTTGCAGGGGGCTATTTGGGAGCAGTACTTC
CDR3 protein: CATSDLQGAIWEQYF

J gene: TRBJ2-7
V gene: TRBV4-1
D gene: .
clone size: few
CDR3 length: 13
CDR3 DNA: TGCGCCAGCAGCCAGGCAGGGAGCTACGAGCAGTACTTC
CDR3 protein: CASSQAGSYEQYF

J gene: TRBJ2-1
V gene: TRBV5-8
D gene: .
clone size: .
CDR3 length: 12
CDR3 DNA: TGTGCCAGCAAGTACTCCCGGGATGAGCAGTTCTTC
CDR3 protein: CASKYSRDEQFF

J gene: TRBJ2-7
V gene: TRBV13
D gene: TRBD2
clone size: .
CDR3 length: 15
CDR3 DNA: TGTGCCAGCAGCTCAGCTAGCGGGAGGGCCTACGAGCAGTACTTC
CDR3 protein: CASSSASGRAYEQYF

J gene: TRBJ2-3
V gene: TRBV7-8
D gene: TRBD2
clone size: many
CDR3 length: 13
CDR3 DNA: TGTGCCAGCCTGGCGGGGGGAACAGATACGCAGTATTTT
CDR3 protein: CASLAGGTDTQYF

J gene: TRBJ2-7
V gene: TRBV6-1
D gene: .
clone size: .
CDR3 length: 12
CDR3 DNA: TGTGCCAGCAGTGCCGGGATCTCGGAGCAGTACTTC
CDR3 protein: CASSAGISEQYF

J gene: TRBJ2-7
V gene: TRBV19
D gene: .
clone size: many
CDR3 length: 15
CDR3 DNA: TGTGCCAGTAGTATTAGGGGGGACGGGTCCTACGAGCAGTACTTC
CDR3 protein: CASSIRGDGSYEQYF

J gene: TRBJ2-5
V gene: TRBV4-2
D gene: TRBD2
clone size: .
CDR3 length: 15
CDR3 DNA: TGTGCCAGCAGCCAAGATTCTTCTAGCGGGGAGACCCAGTACTTC
CDR3 protein: CASSQDSSSGETQYF

J gene: TRBJ2-3
V gene: TRBV28
D gene: .
clone size: .
CDR3 length: 14
CDR3 DNA: TGTGCCAGCAGCCAGGGGGGGCGTACAGATACGCAGTATTTT
CDR3 protein: CASSQGGRTDTQYF

J gene: TRBJ1-2
V gene: TRBV28
D gene: .
clone size: many
CDR3 length: 14
CDR3 DNA: TGTGCCAGCAGTTTCCAAGGACACCTCTATGGCTACACCTTC
CDR3 protein: CASSFQGHLYGYTF

J gene: TRBJ2-3
V gene: TRBV7-8
D gene: .
clone size: many
CDR3 length: 15
CDR3 DNA: TGTGCCAGCAGCTCCCCTGGGCCCAGTGAAGATACGCAGTATTTT
CDR3 protein: CASSSPGPSEDTQYF

J gene: TRBJ2-7
V gene: TRBV20-1
D gene: .
clone size: few
CDR3 length: 14
CDR3 DNA: TGCAGTGCTAGAGATTTTACAGGCTCCTACGAGCAGTACTTC
CDR3 protein: CSARDFTGSYEQYF

J gene: TRBJ1-3
V gene: TRBV2
D gene: .
clone size: .
CDR3 length: 16
CDR3 DNA: TGTGCCAGCAGTGAAAGATGGGAGGCACCGGGAAACACCATATATTTT
CDR3 protein: CASSERWEAPGNTIYF

J gene: TRBJ1-5
V gene: TRBV7-2
D gene: .
clone size: few
CDR3 length: 15
CDR3 DNA: TGTGCCAGCAGCTTGACAGTTGATCGCAATCAGCCCCAGCATTTT
CDR3 protein: CASSLTVDRNQPQHF

J gene: TRBJ2-1
V gene: TRBV24-1
D gene: TRBD2
clone size: many
CDR3 length: 15
CDR3 DNA: TGTGCCACCAGTGAGTGGACTAGCGGCAACAATGAGCAGTTCTTC
CDR3 protein: CATSEWTSGNNEQFF

J gene: TRBJ2-3
V gene: TRBV7-8
D gene: .
clone size: .
CDR3 length: 17
CDR3 DNA: TGTGCCAGCAGCTTACCCCGGGGGCGCGGGGACACAGATACGCAGTATTTT
CDR3 protein: CASSLPRGRGDTDTQYF

J gene: TRBJ1-6
V gene: TRBV27
D gene: .
clone size: few
CDR3 length: 16
CDR3 DNA: TGTGCCAGCAGAGGAATGAGGGGTCTTTACTATTCACCCCTCCACTTT
CDR3 protein: CASRGMRGLYYSPLHF

J gene: TRBJ2-1
V gene: TRBV12-3/TRBV12-4
D gene: .
clone size: few
CDR3 length: 12
CDR3 DNA: TGTGCCAGCAGGACTGGGGGGAATGAGCAGTTCTTC
CDR3 protein: CASRTGGNEQFF

J gene: TRBJ2-7
V gene: TRBV5-6
D gene: TRBD1
clone size: .
CDR3 length: 15
CDR3 DNA: TGTGCCAGCAGCTTGTGGGGGACAGTCCTAGGGGAGCAGTACTTC
CDR3 protein: CASSLWGTVLGEQYF

J gene: TRBJ2-7
V gene: TRBV5-1
D gene: .
clone size: many
CDR3 length: 16
CDR3 DNA: TGCGCCAGCAGCTTGATTCCTAGTGGGAACAGCGACGAGCAGTACTTC
CDR3 protein: CASSLIPSGNSDEQYF

J gene: TRBJ1-2
V gene: TRBV5-1
D gene: TRBD1
clone size: .
CDR3 length: 18
CDR3 DNA: TGCGCCAGTTCACTTGGAAGGGACAGGGAACGAAACTCCCTGGGCTACACCTTC
CDR3 protein: CASSLGRDRERNSLGYTF

J gene: TRBJ2-5
V gene: TRBV27
D gene: TRBD2
clone size: many
CDR3 length: 14
CDR3 DNA: TGTGCCAGCAGGAACCCGGGGAGGGCTCCGACCCAGTACTTC
CDR3 protein: CASRNPGRAPTQYF

J gene: TRBJ1-2
V gene: TRBV4-1
D gene: .
clone size: .
CDR3 length: 15
CDR3 DNA: TGCGCCAGCAGCCAAGATCAGGGCAGGGGATATGGCTACACCTTC
CDR3 protein: CASSQDQGRGYGYTF

J gene: TRBJ2-3
V gene: TRBV5-1
D gene: .
clone size: once
CDR3 length: 12
CDR3 DNA: TGCGCCAGCAACATTGAGAGTTATACGCAGTATTTT
CDR3 protein: CASNIESYTQYF

J gene: TRBJ2-3
V gene: TRBV30
D gene: .
clone size: few
CDR3 length: 15
CDR3 DNA: TGTGCCTGGAGTATGGGGGGATTAGCGGCAGATACGCAGTATTTT
CDR3 protein: CAWSMGGLAADTQYF

J gene: TRBJ2-5
V gene: TRBV7-3
D gene: TRBD1
clone size: .
CDR3 length: 16
CDR3 DNA: TGTGCCAGCAGCTCCGCGACAGGGTCGGACCAAGAGACCCAGTACTTC
CDR3 protein: CASSSATGSDQETQYF

J gene: TRBJ1-4
V gene: TRBV20-1
D gene: .
clone size: few
CDR3 length: 14
CDR3 DNA: TGCAGTGCTACCTACACTACAACTAATGAAAAACTGTTTTTT
CDR3 protein: CSATYTTTNEKLFF

J gene: TRBJ2-3
V gene: TRBV12-3/TRBV12-4
D gene: TRBD2
clone size: many
CDR3 length: 15
CDR3 DNA: TGTGCCAGCAGCCAACTAGCGGGGTCCACAGATACGCAGTATTTT
CDR3 protein: CASSQLAGSTDTQYF

J gene: TRBJ1-2
V gene: TRBV28
D gene: .
clone size: many
CDR3 length: 14
CDR3 DNA: TGTGCCAGCAGTCTTCGGACAGCCATCTATGGCTACACCTTC
CDR3 protein: CASSLRTAIYGYTF

J gene: TRBJ2-1
V gene: TRBV9
D gene: TRBD2
clone size: many
CDR3 length: 16
CDR3 DNA: TGTGCCAGCAGCTTAGGCGGGACTACCGCTGGAAATGAGCAGTTCTTC
CDR3 protein: CASSLGGTTAGNEQFF

J gene: TRBJ2-7
V gene: TRBV7-9
D gene: .
clone size: many
CDR3 length: 14
CDR3 DNA: TGTGCCAGCAGCTCCCCGAACAAGGTCTACGAGCAGTACTTC
CDR3 protein: CASSSPNKVYEQYF

J gene: TRBJ2-5
V gene: TRBV12-3/TRBV12-4
D gene: TRBD2
clone size: many
CDR3 length: 15
CDR3 DNA: TGTGCCAGCAGTTTAGACCCAGCGGGGGCAGAGACCCAGTACTTC
CDR3 protein: CASSLDPAGAETQYF

J gene: TRBJ2-2
V gene: TRBV20-1
D gene: TRBD2
clone size: .
CDR3 length: 17
CDR3 DNA: TGCAGTGCTAGTCGGGCTAGCGGGAGTTTTGACACCGGGGAGCTGTTTTTT
CDR3 protein: CSASRASGSFDTGELFF

J gene: TRBJ2-7
V gene: TRBV20-1
D gene: TRBD2
clone size: few
CDR3 length: 17
CDR3 DNA: TGCAGTGCTAGATCCGGGACTAGCGGGAGCTTTTCTTACGAGCAGTACTTC
CDR3 protein: CSARSGTSGSFSYEQYF

J gene: TRBJ1-1
V gene: TRBV7-6
D gene: .
clone size: many
CDR3 length: 17
CDR3 DNA: TGTGCCAGCAGCTTTCTACCGTGGGCAGAGAAGGGCACTGAAGCTTTCTTT
CDR3 protein: CASSFLPWAEKGTEAFF